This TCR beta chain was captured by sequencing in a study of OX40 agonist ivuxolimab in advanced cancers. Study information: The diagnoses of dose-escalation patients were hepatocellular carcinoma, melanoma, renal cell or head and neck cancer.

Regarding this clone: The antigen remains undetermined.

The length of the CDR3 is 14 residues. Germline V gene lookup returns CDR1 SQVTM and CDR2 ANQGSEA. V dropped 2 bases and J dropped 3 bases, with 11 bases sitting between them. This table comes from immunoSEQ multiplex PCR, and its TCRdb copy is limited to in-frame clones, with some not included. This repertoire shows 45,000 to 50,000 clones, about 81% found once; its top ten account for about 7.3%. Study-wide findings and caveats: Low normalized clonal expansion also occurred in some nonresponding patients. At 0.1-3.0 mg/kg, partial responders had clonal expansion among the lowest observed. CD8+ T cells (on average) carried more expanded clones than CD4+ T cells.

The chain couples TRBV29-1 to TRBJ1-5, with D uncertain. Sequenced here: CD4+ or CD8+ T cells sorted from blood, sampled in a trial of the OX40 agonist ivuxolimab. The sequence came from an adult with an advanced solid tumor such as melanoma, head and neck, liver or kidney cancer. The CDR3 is CSVELGGINQPQHF. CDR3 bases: TGCAGCGTTGAACTCGGAGGGATCAATCAGCCCCAGCATTTT.